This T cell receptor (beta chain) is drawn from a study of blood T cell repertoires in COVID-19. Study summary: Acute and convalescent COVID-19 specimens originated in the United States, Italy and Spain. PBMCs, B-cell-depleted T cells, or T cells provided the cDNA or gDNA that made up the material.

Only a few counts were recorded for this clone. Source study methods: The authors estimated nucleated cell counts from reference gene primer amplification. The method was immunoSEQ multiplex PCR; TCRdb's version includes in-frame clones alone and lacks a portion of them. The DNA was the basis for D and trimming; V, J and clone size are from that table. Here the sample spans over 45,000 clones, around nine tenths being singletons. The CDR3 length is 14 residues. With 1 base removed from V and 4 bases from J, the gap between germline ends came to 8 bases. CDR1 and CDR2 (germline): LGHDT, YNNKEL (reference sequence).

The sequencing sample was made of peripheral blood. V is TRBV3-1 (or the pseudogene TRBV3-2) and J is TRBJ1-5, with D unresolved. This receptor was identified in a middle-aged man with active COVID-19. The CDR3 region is CASSQVGANQPQHF. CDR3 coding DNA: TGTGCCAGCAGCCAAGTTGGAGCTAATCAGCCCCAGCATTTT.